Presented here are 26 T cell receptor beta chains from one specimen sequenced in a study of CD8+CD57+ T cells in acquired aplastic anemia. Genomic DNA provided the template from which TCR beta VDJ and CDR3 profiles were obtained. Each CDR3 protein gets one entry after TCRdb re-called the reads with MiXCR. Of about 160,000 distinct CDR3 sequences in the sample, 47% are singletons; the top ten hold approximately 3%. Previously, flow cytometry had revealed CD8+CD57+ cell expansion in the patients chosen for sequencing. The specimen sequenced was sorted CD4+, CD8+, or CD8+CD57+ T cells (not recorded which) from PBMCs. The receptors here all came from a human donor with aplastic anemia.

This clonotype was observed a handful of times. The rearrangement links TRBV24-1 to TRBJ1-2; D is possibly TRBD1 (5 bases). Germline CDR1 reads KGHDR; CDR2 reads SFDVKD. V was clipped by 4 bases and J by 7 bases, with 12 bases between them. The CDR3 covers 13 residues. CDR3 bases: TGTGCCACCAGTGACACGACAGAGCTTGGCTACACCTTC. Amino acids: CATSDTTELGYTF.

This clonotype was observed at least ten times. The chain recombines TRBV12-3 or TRBV12-4 with TRBJ1-5; 9 nucleotides line up with TRBD1. The V and J ends lost 4 bases and 3 bases, in that order; junction bases with no gene match: 7. CDR3 length: 16 residues. CDR3 sequence: CASSSRTGAINQPQHF. The CDR3 bases are TGTGCCAGCAGTTCCCGGACAGGGGCCATCAATCAGCCCCAGCATTTT.

V is TRBV12-5 and J is TRBJ2-2; TRBD2 agrees at 13 bases. Germline-derived CDR1 and CDR2 are LGHNT and FRNRAP. CDR3 length equals 17 residues. V shed 4 bases and J 5 bases; nucleotides not matched to a gene: 7. CDR3 protein: CASGSPLAGGPTGELFF. CDR3 sequence (DNA): TGTGCTAGTGGTTCGCCACTAGCGGGAGGGCCAACCGGGGAGCTGTTTTTT.

This clonotype was detected many times. The chain employs TRBV29-1 and TRBJ2-5, with a tentative D call TRBD1 (6 bases). The CDR3 totals 14 residues. The germline V gene encodes CDR1 SQVTM and CDR2 ANQGSEA. V lost 6 bases and J lost 2, with 16 bases in between. The CDR3 spells CSVAGTPSQETQYF. The CDR3 bases are TGCAGCGTAGCCGGGACACCTTCTCAAGAGACCCAGTACTTC.

This clonotype was observed a handful of times. This chain uses TRBV27 with TRBJ2-3; 10 nucleotides match TRBD2. This CDR3 has 14 residues. V was clipped by 4 bases and J by 4 bases; unmatched bases: 2. Germline CDR1 and CDR2: MNHEY and SMNVEV (reference sequence). CDR3 in amino acids: CASSSSGSSDTQYF. Written as DNA, the CDR3 is TGTGCCAGCAGTTCTAGCGGGAGTTCAGATACGCAGTATTTT.

The gene calls are TRBV3-1 and TRBJ2-5, with 7 nucleotides matching TRBD2. Losses at the gene ends were 3 bases for V and 2 bases for J; bases not matched to a gene: 9. This CDR3 region has 16 residues. Germline V lookup: CDR1 LGHDT, CDR2 YNNKEL (reference sequence). CDR3 sequence (DNA): TGTGCCAGCAGCCAGGAGATCACTAGCGTACAAGAGACCCAGTACTTC. This encodes CASSQEITSVQETQYF.

Regarding this clonotype: This may come from a read error, since a much larger clone is one base off. The rearrangement joins TRBV7-2 to TRBJ1-3, with D unresolved. The CDR3 loop spans 14 amino acids. Trimming took 3 bases from V and 1 from J, leaving 7 bases between them. Germline V gene data show CDR1 as SGHTA and CDR2 as FQGNSA. CDR3 in DNA: TGTGCCAGCAGCTTGCAGTCGTCTGGAAACACCATATATTTT. Encoded protein: CASSLQSSGNTIYF.

Points on this clonotype: This may be a read error: a much more frequent sequence differs by one nucleotide. This chain connects TRBV20-1 to TRBJ2-1, with 7 nucleotides matching TRBD2. The better agreement between TRBJ2-7 and the DNA end casts doubt on the J call. The CDR3 totals 14 residues. Looked up from germline, CDR1 is DFQATT and CDR2 is SNEGSKA (reference sequence). CDR3 DNA: TGCAGTGCTTTGACTAGCAGGAGGGCCGGAGAGCAGTACTTC. It codes for CSALTSRRAGEQYF.

This clonotype appeared a single time. Germline and junction disagree at one end, which may indicate a read error. The chain joins TRBV11-2 to TRBJ2-3, with 7 positions matching TRBD1. The CDR3 spans 15 residues. Germline V gene data show CDR1 as SGHAT and CDR2 as FQNNGV. In DNA, the CDR3 is TGTGCCAGCAGCTTGAGGGACAGCTACACAGGTACGCAGTATTTT. Protein product: CASSLRDSYTGTQYF.

This clonotype occurred many times. The rearrangement links TRBV19 to TRBJ1-1; D unresolved. With 0 bases removed from V and 4 bases from J, the gap between germline ends came to 6 bases. Germline V gene lookup returns CDR1 LNHDA and CDR2 SQIVND (reference sequence). This CDR3 contains 13 residues. CDR3 residues: CASSIDTGTEAFF. CDR3 bases: TGTGCCAGTAGTATAGACACTGGCACTGAAGCTTTCTTT.

As regards this clonotype: Possible read error: a much larger clone is one base away. The CDR3 nucleotides read TGCGCTAGCAAAAGGGGGGAGGGGTACACTGAAGCTTTCTTT. This sequence encodes CASKRGEGYTEAFF. The chain links TRBV5-1 to TRBJ1-1; D is perhaps TRBD1 (6 bases). The CDR3 runs to 14 residues. Germline V CDR1 and CDR2: SGHRS, YFSETQ.

V and J are TRBV29-1 and TRBJ1-1; the D is unclear. V was trimmed by 3 bases and J by 1 base, leaving 6 bases between them. Germline V lookup: CDR1 SQVTM, CDR2 ANQGSEA. The CDR3 covers 12 residues. In DNA form, the CDR3 reads TGCAGCGTTGAGGCGCCGAACACTGAAGCTTTCTTT. Amino acid sequence: CSVEAPNTEAFF.

Only one count was recorded for this clonotype. Since a much larger clone is just one base distant, this may be a read error. Lacking the conserved final phenylalanine or tryptophan, this CDR3 likely reflects a read error. This rearrangement joins TRBV10-2 to TRBJ2-7; 7 bases agree with TRBD1. Germline CDR1 is WSHSY and CDR2 is SAAADI. The CDR3 spans 17 residues. This CDR3 reads CASSLRIGGDSRYEQYL. The CDR3 DNA reads as TGTGCCAGCAGTCTGCGGATAGGGGGCGACTCTAGATACGAGCAGTACCTC.

The rearrangement uses TRBV4-1 and TRBJ1-3; 7 positions match TRBD1. Germline-derived CDR1 and CDR2 are MGHRA and YSYEKL. V gave up 4 bases and J gave up 3 bases; unmatched junction bases: 12. The CDR3 length is 17 residues. The CDR3 DNA reads as TGCGCCAGCAGCCTCAGACAGGGAATAGCTCTTGGAAACACCATATATTTT. Protein: CASSLRQGIALGNTIYF.

The chain couples TRBV20-1 to TRBJ1-1, with no clear D. This CDR3 is 12 amino acids long. V was clipped by 7 bases and J by 3 bases, with 12 bases between them. CDR1 is DFQATT and CDR2 is SNEGSKA in the germline V gene (reference sequence). The CDR3 nucleotides read TGCAGTGGGTCACTTAGGGACACTGAAGCTTTCTTT. It specifies CSGSLRDTEAFF.

This chain connects TRBV29-1 to TRBJ2-5; TRBD2 might be the D (6 bases). Between the trimmed V and J ends, which lost 7 bases and 0 bases, there was a span of 15 bases. CDR3 size: 14 residues. CDR1 is SQVTM and CDR2 is ANQGSEA in the germline V gene. The CDR3 DNA is TGCAGCGCCCGGTTAGGGGACTACCAAGAGACCCAGTACTTC. Translation gives CSARLGDYQETQYF.

Note on this clonotype: One junction end does not reproduce the germline sequence, and a read error may be involved. This chain joins TRBV7-3 and TRBJ1-2; D perhaps matches TRBD1 (6 bases). CDR1 is SGHTA and CDR2 is FQGTGA in the germline V gene. The length of the CDR3 is 14 residues. The chain's CDR3 is CASSLTDRGDGYTF. As DNA, the CDR3 is TGTGCCAGCAGCCTAACGGACAGAGGGGATGGCTACACCTTC.

Comment on this clonotype: Since a much larger clone is just one base distant, this may be a read error. The genes are TRBV6-4 and TRBJ2-1; 11 positions agree with TRBD2. Germline V CDR1 and CDR2: MRHNA, SNTAGT. CDR3 size: 16 residues. Written as DNA, the CDR3 is TGTGCCAGCAGTGACTCGAGACTAGCGGGATTCAATGAGCAGTCCTTC. Translation: CASSDSRLAGFNEQSF.

The rearrangement links TRBV2 to TRBJ2-1; D ambiguous. Germline V gene sequence: CDR1 SNHLY, CDR2 FYNNEI. The length of the CDR3 is 14 residues. Trimming cost V 11 bases and J 0 bases, with 14 bases left between them. The CDR3: CAGTIDPSYNEQFF. CDR3 coding DNA: TGTGCCGGCACCATCGACCCCTCCTACAATGAGCAGTTCTTC.

The chain carries TRBV6-5 and TRBJ1-5; 8 bases fit TRBD1. Germline CDR1 and CDR2: MNHEY and SVGAGI. V trimming: 2 bases; J trimming: 5 bases; junction bases outside the gene matches: 5. The CDR3 has 15 amino acids. The CDR3 nucleotides are TGTGCCAGCAGTTACCGACAGGGGAGGGATCAGCCCCAGCATTTT. Protein product: CASSYRQGRDQPQHF.

At least ten counts were recorded for this clonotype. The rearrangement links TRBV20-1 to TRBJ2-5; 7 positions agree with TRBD2. Trimming at V came to 8 bases and at J to 7 bases, leaving 13 bases not matched to a gene. Germline-derived CDR1 and CDR2 are DFQATT and SNEGSKA (reference sequence). CDR3 size: 13 residues. CDR3 sequence (DNA): TGCAGTTCCCCGGGGGGAGTCTCGGGGACCCAGTACTTC. This gives the protein CSSPGGVSGTQYF.

The chain carries TRBV6-1 and TRBJ2-6; no clear D. This CDR3 comprises 13 residues. V lost 8 bases, J lost 2 bases, and 7 bases lay in between. Germline-derived CDR1 and CDR2 are MNHNS and SASEGT. The CDR3 spells CASGYAGANVLTF. Written as DNA, the CDR3 is TGTGCCAGCGGGTATGCTGGGGCCAACGTCCTGACTTTC.

The rearrangement uses TRBV29-1 and TRBJ1-1; TRBD1 is a possible D gene (5 bases). Germline V gene data show CDR1 as SQVTM and CDR2 as ANQGSEA. The CDR3 is 13 amino acids. V lost 4 bases and J lost 0, with 9 bases in between. CDR3: CSVAWTLNTEAFF. As DNA, the CDR3 is TGCAGCGTTGCGTGGACACTGAACACTGAAGCTTTCTTT.

The J gene is TRBJ1-1, the V gene TRBV29-1; D is unclear. The CDR3 consists of 10 residues. Trimming stripped 4 bases from V and 7 bases from J, with 7 bases between. Germline CDR1 and CDR2: SQVTM and ANQGSEA. The CDR3 bases are TGCAGCGTTGTTGCGGTTGAAGCTTTCTTT. Its protein is CSVVAVEAFF.

The CDR3 spells CASLLGPYPEQYF. The CDR3, as DNA: TGTGCCAGTCTTTTGGGTCCCTACCCCGAGCAGTACTTC. The V call is TRBV2, the J call TRBJ2-7; D is unresolved. Germline V CDR1 and CDR2: SNHLY, FYNNEI. Trimming removed 9 bases at V and 6 bases at J, with 18 bases between. The CDR3 sequence is 13 residues long.

The chain links TRBV20-1 to TRBJ1-1; possible D gene TRBD1, 5 bases. The CDR3 is 11 residues long. The V end lost 6 bases, the J end lost 7 bases, and 12 bases lay between the germline ends. Germline CDR1 is DFQATT and CDR2 is SNEGSKA (reference sequence). The CDR3: CSASQGYEAFF. CDR3 sequence (DNA): TGCAGTGCGAGTCAGGGATATGAAGCTTTCTTT.